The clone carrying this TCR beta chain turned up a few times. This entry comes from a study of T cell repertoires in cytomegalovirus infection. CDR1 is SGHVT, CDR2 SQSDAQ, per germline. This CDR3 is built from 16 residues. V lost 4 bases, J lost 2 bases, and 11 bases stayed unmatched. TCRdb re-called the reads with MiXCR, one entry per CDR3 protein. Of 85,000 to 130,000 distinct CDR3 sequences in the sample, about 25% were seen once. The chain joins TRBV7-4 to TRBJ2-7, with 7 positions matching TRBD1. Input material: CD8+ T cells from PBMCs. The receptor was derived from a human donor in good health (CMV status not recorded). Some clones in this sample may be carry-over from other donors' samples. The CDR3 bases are TGTGCCAGCAGCTGGCCCGGGACAGTAGGACCCTACGAGCAGTACTTC. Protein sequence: CASSWPGTVGPYEQYF.